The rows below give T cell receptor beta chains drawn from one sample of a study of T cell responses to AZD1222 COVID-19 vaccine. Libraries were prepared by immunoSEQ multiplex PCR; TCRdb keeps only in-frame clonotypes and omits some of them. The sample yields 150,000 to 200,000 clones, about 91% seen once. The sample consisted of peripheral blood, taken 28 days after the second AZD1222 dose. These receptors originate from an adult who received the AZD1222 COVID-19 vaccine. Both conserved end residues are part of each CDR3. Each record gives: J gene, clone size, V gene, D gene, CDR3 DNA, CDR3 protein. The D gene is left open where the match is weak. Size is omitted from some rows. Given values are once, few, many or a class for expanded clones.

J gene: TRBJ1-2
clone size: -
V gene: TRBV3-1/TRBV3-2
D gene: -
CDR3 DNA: TGTGCCAGCAGCCAAGGTCAGGGTTGGGGCTACACCTTC
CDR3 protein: CASSQGQGWGYTF

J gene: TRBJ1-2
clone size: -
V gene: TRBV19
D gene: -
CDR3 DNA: TGTGCCAGTAGTAGGGCGGACACCCATACCTATGGCTACACCTTC
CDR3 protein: CASSRADTHTYGYTF

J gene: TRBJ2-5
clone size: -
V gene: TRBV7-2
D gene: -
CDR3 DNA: TGTGCCAGCAGCTTAGCGGACCAAGAGACCCAGTACTTC
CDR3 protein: CASSLADQETQYF

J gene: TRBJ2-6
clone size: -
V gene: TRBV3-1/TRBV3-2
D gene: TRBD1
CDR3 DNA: TGTGCCAGCAGCCCACTCCGGACAGGGGCTGGGGCCAACGTCCTGACTTTC
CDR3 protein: CASSPLRTGAGANVLTF

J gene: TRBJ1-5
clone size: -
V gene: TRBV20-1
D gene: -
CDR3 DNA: TGCAGTGCTAGTACCAATCTCTATCAGCCCCAGCATTTT
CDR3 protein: CSASTNLYQPQHF

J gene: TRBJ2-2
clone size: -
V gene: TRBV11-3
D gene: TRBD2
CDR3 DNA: TGTGCCAGCAGCCCCACCGGGGGGAAAGGACACCGGGAGGGGTTTTTT
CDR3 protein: CASSPTGGKGHREGFF

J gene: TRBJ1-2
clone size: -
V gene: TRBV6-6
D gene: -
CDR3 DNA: TGTGCCAGCAGTTCCAGGACAGCGGTTTATGGCTACACCTTC
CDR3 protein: CASSSRTAVYGYTF

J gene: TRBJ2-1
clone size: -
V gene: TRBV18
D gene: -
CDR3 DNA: TGTGCCAGCTCACGAAACCGAAATGAGCAGTTCTTC
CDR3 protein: CASSRNRNEQFF

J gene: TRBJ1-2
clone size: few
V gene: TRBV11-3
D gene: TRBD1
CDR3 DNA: TGTGCCAGCAGGGGACAGGGCCCCCGGTTGGGCTACACCTTC
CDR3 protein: CASRGQGPRLGYTF

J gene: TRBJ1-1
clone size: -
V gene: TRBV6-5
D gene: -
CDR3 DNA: TGTGCCACCGGGGAGGGGACTGAAGCTTTCTTT
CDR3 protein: CATGEGTEAFF

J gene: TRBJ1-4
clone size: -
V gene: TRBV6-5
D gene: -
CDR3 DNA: TGTGCCAGCAGTTATATCGGGGCCAATGAAAAACTGTTTTTT
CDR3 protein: CASSYIGANEKLFF

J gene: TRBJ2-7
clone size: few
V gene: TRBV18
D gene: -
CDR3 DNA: TGTGCCAGCTCACCCGCTCGGGATACCTACGAGCAGTACTTC
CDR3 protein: CASSPARDTYEQYF

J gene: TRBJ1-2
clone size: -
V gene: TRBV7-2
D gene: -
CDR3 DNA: TGTGCCAGCAGCTCCTACAGGGTTAATGGATATGGCTACACCTTC
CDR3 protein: CASSSYRVNGYGYTF

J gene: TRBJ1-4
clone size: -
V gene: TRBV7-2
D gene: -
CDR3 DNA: TGTGCCAGCAGCTTAGGGGTGGACGGGGGTGAAAAACTGTTTTTT
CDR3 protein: CASSLGVDGGEKLFF

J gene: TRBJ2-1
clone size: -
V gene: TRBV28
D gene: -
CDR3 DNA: TGTGCCAGCACCCATGGCTCCTACAATGAGCAGTTCTTC
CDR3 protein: CASTHGSYNEQFF

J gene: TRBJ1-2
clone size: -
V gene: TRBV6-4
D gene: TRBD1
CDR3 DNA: TGTGCCAGCAGCCAGGGACAGGGCTATGGCTACACCTTC
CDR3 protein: CASSQGQGYGYTF

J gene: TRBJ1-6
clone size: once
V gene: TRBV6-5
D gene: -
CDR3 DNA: TGTGCCAGCAGTTACGAGGCAGGGCTGTATTCACCCCTCCACTTT
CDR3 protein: CASSYEAGLYSPLHF

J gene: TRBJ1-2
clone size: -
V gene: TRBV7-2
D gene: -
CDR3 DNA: TGTGCCAGCAGCCTTGGGGGCGGAAACTATGGCTACACCTTC
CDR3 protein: CASSLGGGNYGYTF

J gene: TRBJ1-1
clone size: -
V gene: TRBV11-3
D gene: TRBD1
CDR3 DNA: TGTGCCAGCAGCCCAGGAGGGGGCAGGGCTTTCTTT
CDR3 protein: CASSPGGGRAFF

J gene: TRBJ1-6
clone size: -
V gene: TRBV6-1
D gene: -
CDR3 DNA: TGTGCCAGCAGTGAATGGCGGGACACCTATAATTCACCCCTCCACTTT
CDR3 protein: CASSEWRDTYNSPLHF

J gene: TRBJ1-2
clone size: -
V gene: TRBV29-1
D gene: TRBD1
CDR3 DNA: TGCAGCGTTGACCAGGGGGTATATGGCTACACCTTC
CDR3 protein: CSVDQGVYGYTF

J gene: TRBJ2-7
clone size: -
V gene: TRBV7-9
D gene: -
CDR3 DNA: TGTGCCAGCAGCCCTCCGGGACGCTCCTACGAGCAGTACTTC
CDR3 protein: CASSPPGRSYEQYF

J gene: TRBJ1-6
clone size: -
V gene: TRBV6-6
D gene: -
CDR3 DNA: TGTGCCAGCAGTGACGATCAGGGTTATGGCTCACCCCTCCACTTT
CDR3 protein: CASSDDQGYGSPLHF

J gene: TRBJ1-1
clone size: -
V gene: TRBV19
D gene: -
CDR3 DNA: TGTGCCAGTAGTAGGACAGCCAGAAATACTGAAGCTTTCTTT
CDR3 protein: CASSRTARNTEAFF

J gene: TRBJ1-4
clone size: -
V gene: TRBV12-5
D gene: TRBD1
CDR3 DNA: TGTGCTAGTGGCTACGACAGGGAGGCAACTAATGAAAAACTGTTTTTT
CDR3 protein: CASGYDREATNEKLFF

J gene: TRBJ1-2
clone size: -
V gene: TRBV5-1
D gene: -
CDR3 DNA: TGCGCCAGCAGCTTGGTATTGACGGGCTATGGCTACACCTTC
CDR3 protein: CASSLVLTGYGYTF

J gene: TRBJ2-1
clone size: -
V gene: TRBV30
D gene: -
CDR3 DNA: TGTGCCTGGAGTATCTGGGAGGAGTACAATGAGCAGTTCTTC
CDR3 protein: CAWSIWEEYNEQFF

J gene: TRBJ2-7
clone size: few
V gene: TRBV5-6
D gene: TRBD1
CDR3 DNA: TGTGCCAGCAGCTTGGCCCCAGGGGGTGACGAGCAGTACTTC
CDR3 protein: CASSLAPGGDEQYF

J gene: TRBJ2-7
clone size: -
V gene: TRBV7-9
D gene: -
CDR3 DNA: TGTGCCAGCAGCTTAGCCAGTCCGCCCTACGAGCAGTACTTC
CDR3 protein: CASSLASPPYEQYF

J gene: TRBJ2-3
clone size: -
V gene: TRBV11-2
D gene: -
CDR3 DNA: TGTGCCAGCAGCTCTGGAACCACAGATACGCAGTATTTT
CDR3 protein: CASSSGTTDTQYF

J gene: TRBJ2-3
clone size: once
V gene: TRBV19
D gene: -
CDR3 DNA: TGTGCCAGTAGTCAGACAATACTCACAGATACGCAGTATTTT
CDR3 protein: CASSQTILTDTQYF

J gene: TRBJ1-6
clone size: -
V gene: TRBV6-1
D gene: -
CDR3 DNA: TGTGCCAGCAGTGACAGGGCTAGTTCACCCCTCCACTTT
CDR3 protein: CASSDRASSPLHF

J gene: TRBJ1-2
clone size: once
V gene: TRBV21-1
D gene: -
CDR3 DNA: TGTGCCAGCAGCAAGGGACAGGGTAACTATGGCTACACCTTC
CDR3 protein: CASSKGQGNYGYTF

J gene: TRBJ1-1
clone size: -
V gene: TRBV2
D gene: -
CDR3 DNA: TGTGCCAGCAGTGGTGGAGGGAACACTGAAGCTTTCTTT
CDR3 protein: CASSGGGNTEAFF

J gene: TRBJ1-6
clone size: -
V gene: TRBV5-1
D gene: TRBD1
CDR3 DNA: TGCGCCAGCAGCTTTAGGGCCCTAGGACAGGGTGAATCACCCCTCCACTTT
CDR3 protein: CASSFRALGQGESPLHF

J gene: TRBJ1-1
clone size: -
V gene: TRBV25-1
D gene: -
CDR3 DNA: TGTGCCAGCAGTGAACGGGACACTGAAGCTTTCTTT
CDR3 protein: CASSERDTEAFF

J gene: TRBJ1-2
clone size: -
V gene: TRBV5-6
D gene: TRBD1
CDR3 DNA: TGTGCCAGCAGCCGAACCGGACAGGTTGGGCATGGCTACACCTTC
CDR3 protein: CASSRTGQVGHGYTF

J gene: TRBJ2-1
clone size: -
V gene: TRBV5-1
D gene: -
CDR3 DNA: TGCGCCAGCAGCTTCGAGTACAATGAGCAGTTCTTC
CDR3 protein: CASSFEYNEQFF

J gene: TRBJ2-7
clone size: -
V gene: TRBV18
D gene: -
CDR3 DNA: TGTGCCAGCTCACCACGAGGCACCCGGGGCGACGAGCAGTACTTC
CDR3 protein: CASSPRGTRGDEQYF

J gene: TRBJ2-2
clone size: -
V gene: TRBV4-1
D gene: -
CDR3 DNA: TGCGCCAGCAGCCAACCTAGACGAGGGGAGCTGTTTTTT
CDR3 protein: CASSQPRRGELFF

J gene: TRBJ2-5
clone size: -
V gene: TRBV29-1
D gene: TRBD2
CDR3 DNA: TGCAGCGTTGCCCCCGGAGCGGGGCCCGAAGAGACCCAGTACTTC
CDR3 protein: CSVAPGAGPEETQYF

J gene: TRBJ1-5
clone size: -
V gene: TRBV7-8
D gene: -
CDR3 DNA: TGTGCCAGCAGCTTACCGGGGGTCGGCAATCAGCCCCAGCATTTT
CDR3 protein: CASSLPGVGNQPQHF

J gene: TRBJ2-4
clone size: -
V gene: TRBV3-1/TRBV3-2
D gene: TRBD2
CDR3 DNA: TGTGCCAGCAGCTCCACTGGTAGCGGGGGACTCAACATTCAGTACTTC
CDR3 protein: CASSSTGSGGLNIQYF

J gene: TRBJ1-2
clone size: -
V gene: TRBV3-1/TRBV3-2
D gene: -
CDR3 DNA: TGTGCCAGCAGCCAATTCGGACAGCTCAACTATGGCTACACCTTC
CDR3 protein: CASSQFGQLNYGYTF

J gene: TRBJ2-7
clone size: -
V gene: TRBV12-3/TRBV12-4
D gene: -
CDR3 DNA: TGTGCCAGCAGTTTTGACAGCTACGAGCAGTACTTC
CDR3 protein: CASSFDSYEQYF

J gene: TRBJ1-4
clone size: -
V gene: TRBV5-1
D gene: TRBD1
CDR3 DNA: TGCGCCAGCAGTCACGGGACAGCTAATGAAAAACTGTTTTTT
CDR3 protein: CASSHGTANEKLFF

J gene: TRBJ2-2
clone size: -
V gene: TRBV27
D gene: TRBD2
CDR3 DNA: TGTGCCAGCAGTTTATTAGTGACTAGCGGGGGACACGGGGAGCTGTTTTTT
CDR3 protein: CASSLLVTSGGHGELFF

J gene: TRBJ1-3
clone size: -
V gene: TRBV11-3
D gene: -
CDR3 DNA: TGTGCCAGCAGCTTGGGTGCCGCAGGGACCATATATTTT
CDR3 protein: CASSLGAAGTIYF

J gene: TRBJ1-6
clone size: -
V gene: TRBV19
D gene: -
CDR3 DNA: TGTGCCAGTAGTAATTTCAGGTCACCCCTCCACTTT
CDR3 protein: CASSNFRSPLHF

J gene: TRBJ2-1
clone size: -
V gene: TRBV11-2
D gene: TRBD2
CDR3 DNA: TGTGCCAGCATTGGTAGCGGGGGGCGAGTGATCGATGAGCAGTTCTTC
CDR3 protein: CASIGSGGRVIDEQFF

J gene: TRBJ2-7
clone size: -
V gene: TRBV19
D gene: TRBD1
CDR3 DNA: TGTGCCAGTAGTAAGAGACAGGGCTACGAGCAGTACTTC
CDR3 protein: CASSKRQGYEQYF

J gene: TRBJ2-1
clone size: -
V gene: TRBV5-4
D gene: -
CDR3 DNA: TGTGCCAGCAGCTTGGCCAGGCTCTCCTACAATGAGCAGTTCTTC
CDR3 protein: CASSLARLSYNEQFF